The source of this T cell receptor beta chain is a study of a mutant IDH1 vaccine in newly diagnosed glioma. Turning to the study itself: Vaccine administration was initiated 4-6 weeks following radiotherapy alone, or with temozolomide cycles. Study results and limitations: A vaccine-induced immune response developed in roughly 93% of the patients.

Time point described: week 11, during vaccination. Each vaccine dose was 300 ug of mutant IDH1 20-mer peptide, with topical imiquimod. Some clones are missing from TCRdb's copy, which holds only in-frame ones; the method was immunoSEQ multiplex PCR. This table holds about 36,000 clones, under 90% found once. This clone was detected only once. Its antigen is not known. The source material was peripheral blood mononuclear cells (PBMCs), sampled from a glioma patient whose treatment included an IDH1 peptide vaccine. The origin of this receptor is a woman in her thirties with glioma. Some clones in this sample may be carry-over from other donors' samples.

CDR3 nucleotide sequence: TGTGCCAGCAGCTTTCAGGTAGTTCAGCCCCAGCATTTT. The encoded protein is CASSFQVVQPQHF. The chain couples TRBV7-2 to TRBJ1-5, with unresolved D. The V and J ends lost 3 bases and 6 bases respectively, with 9 bases between them. Germline V lookup: CDR1 SGHTA, CDR2 FQGNSA. This CDR3 is built from 13 residues.